This T cell receptor (beta chain) came from a study of cytomegalovirus exposure and HLA in healthy donors. As for the study in general: Most donors, around 81% of a few hundred genotyped, fell in the Caucasian-associated ancestry cluster.

In the case of this clone: What it binds is not known.

With 3 bases removed from V and 6 bases from J, the gap between germline ends came to 16 bases. Germline V gives CDR1 SGDLS, CDR2 YYNGEE. The CDR3 is 15 amino acids. Whole-study findings and limits: The authors assumed roughly uniform sequencing depth across donors for presence/absence analyses.

Primers: 60 Vbeta forward and 13 Jbeta reverse. Some clones are missing from TCRdb's copy, which holds only in-frame ones; the method was immunoSEQ multiplex PCR. The sample contains 35,000 to 40,000 clones, 74% of which appear only once. The specimen sequenced was PBMCs. The genes are TRBV9 and TRBJ2-1; a weak D match, TRBD2 (7 bases). This clonotype was obtained from a man aged 25 to 40 in good health and CMV-seronegative. DNA for the CDR3: TGTGCCAGCAGCGCCTATTTGGCGGGGGCCAATGAGCAGTTCTTC. It encodes CASSAYLAGANEQFF.